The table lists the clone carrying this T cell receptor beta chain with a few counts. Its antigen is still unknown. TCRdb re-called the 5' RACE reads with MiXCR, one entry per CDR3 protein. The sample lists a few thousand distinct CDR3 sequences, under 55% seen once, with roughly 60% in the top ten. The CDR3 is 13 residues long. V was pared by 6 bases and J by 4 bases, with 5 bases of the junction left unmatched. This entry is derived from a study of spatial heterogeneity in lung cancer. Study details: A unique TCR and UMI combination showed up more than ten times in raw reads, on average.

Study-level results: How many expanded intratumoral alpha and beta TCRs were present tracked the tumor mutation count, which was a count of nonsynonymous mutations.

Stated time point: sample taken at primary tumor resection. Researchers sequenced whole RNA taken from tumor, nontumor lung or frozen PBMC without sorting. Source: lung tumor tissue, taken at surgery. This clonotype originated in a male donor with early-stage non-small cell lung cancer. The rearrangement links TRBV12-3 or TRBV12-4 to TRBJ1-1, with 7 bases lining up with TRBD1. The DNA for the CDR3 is TGTGCCAGCAGAAATACAGGGGCCACTGAAGCTTTCTTT. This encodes CASRNTGATEAFF.